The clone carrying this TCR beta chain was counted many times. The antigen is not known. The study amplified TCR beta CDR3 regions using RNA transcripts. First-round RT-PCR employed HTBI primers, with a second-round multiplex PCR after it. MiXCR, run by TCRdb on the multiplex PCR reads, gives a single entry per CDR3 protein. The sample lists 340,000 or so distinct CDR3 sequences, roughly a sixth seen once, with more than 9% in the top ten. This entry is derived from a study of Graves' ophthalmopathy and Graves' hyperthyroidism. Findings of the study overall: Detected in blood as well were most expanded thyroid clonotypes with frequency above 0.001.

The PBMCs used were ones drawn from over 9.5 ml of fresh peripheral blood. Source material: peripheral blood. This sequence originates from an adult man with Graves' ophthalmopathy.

The CDR3 DNA sequence: TGTGCCAGCACCTCGGGGGAAATCGGGACCCAGTACTTC. This translates into CASTSGEIGTQYF. This chain uses TRBV2 with TRBJ2-5; D possibly corresponds to TRBD2 (6 bases). The CDR3 has 13 amino acids. Trimming removed 7 bases from V and 7 bases from J, with 16 bases in between. Germline V gene data show CDR1 as SNHLY and CDR2 as FYNNEI.